Shown below are 8 T cell receptor beta chains from a single sample sequenced in a study of shared clonotypes between healthy human individuals. Profiling relied on immunoSEQ multiplex PCR, and the TCRdb table lists in-frame clones only, not all of them. Of a few million clones in the sample, 90% to 97% are singletons; the top ten hold about 0.13%. The sequencing sample was made of naive CD4+ T cells sorted from blood. Subset in this sample: CD45RA+ positively selected. All receptors derive from a young man in good health.

This clone occurred once. The junction departs from the called germline gene at one end, perhaps through a read error. The rearrangement links TRBV30 to TRBJ2-4; 10 bases align to TRBD1. CDR1 and CDR2 (germline): GTSNPN, SVGIG (reference sequence). The CDR3 sequence is 14 residues long. CDR3 in amino acids: CAWSVTGTGVSRIF. CDR3 nucleotide sequence: TGTGCCTGGAGTGTAACCGGGACAGGGGTCTCAAGGATCTTC.

The chain recombines TRBV28 with TRBJ1-1; 7 nucleotides align to TRBD1. The CDR3 contains 15 residues. V gave up 3 bases and J gave up 5 bases; unmatched junction bases: 9. Germline V lookup: CDR1 MDHEN, CDR2 SYDVKM. The CDR3 sequence is CASSFIDRVWTEAFF. In DNA form, the CDR3 reads TGTGCCAGCAGTTTTATTGACAGGGTGTGGACTGAAGCTTTCTTT.

The chain combines TRBV5-1 with TRBJ2-1, with 9 bases that match TRBD1. V lost 0 bases and J lost 4; bases outside the gene matches: 2. Germline lookup yields CDR1 SGHRS and CDR2 YFSETQ. This CDR3 has 15 residues. CDR3: CASSLGGTGYNEQFF. The CDR3 DNA follows: TGCGCCAGCAGCTTGGGCGGGACAGGGTACAATGAGCAGTTCTTC.

As for this clone: Different DNA sequences within this sample yield the same CDR3. The rearrangement links TRBV30 to TRBJ2-5, with D perhaps TRBD1 (6 bases). Germline values: CDR1 GTSNPN, CDR2 SVGIG (reference sequence). The CDR3 runs to 13 residues. Trimming stripped 0 bases from V and 5 bases from J, with 10 bases between. The CDR3 DNA reads TGTGCCTGGAGTGTAGGAGGACAGGAGACCCAGTACTTC. Translation gives CAWSVGGQETQYF.

The genes are TRBV28 and TRBJ2-3, with D possibly being TRBD1 or TRBD2 (5 bases each). Looked up from germline, CDR1 is MDHEN and CDR2 is SYDVKM. This CDR3 region has 17 residues. The V end was cut by 5 bases, the J end by 1 base, with 19 bases between. The CDR3 region is CASSLSSGTQGTDTQYF. In nucleotides, the CDR3 is TGTGCCAGCAGTCTATCCTCCGGGACCCAGGGCACAGATACGCAGTATTTT.

The V call is TRBV5-1, the J call TRBJ2-5; 10 nucleotides align to TRBD2. This CDR3 region has 19 residues. V shed 4 bases and J 2 bases; nucleotides not matched to a gene: 17. Germline CDR1 reads SGHRS; CDR2 reads YFSETQ. The CDR3 DNA is TGCGCCAGCAGCGGCCGACTAGCGGGCGGGGGAGGCGTACAAGAGACCCAGTACTTC. It is translated as CASSGRLAGGGGVQETQYF. Supplemented by reference TRBV5-1 and TRBJ2-5, the full variable domain reads KAGVTQTPRYLIKTRGQQVTLSCSPISGHRSVSWYQQTPGQGLQFLFEYFSETQRNKGNFPGRFSGRQFSNSRSEMNVSTLELGDSALYLCASSGRLAGGGGVQETQYFGPGTRLLVL.

This chain joins TRBV5-1 and TRBJ1-1; D is unclear. The V end lost 0 bases, the J end lost 0 bases, and 6 bases lay between the germline ends. The CDR3 extends over 14 amino acids. The germline V gene encodes CDR1 SGHRS and CDR2 YFSETQ. As DNA, the CDR3 is TGCGCCAGCAGCTTGGTTTCGCTGAACACTGAAGCTTTCTTT. Its protein is CASSLVSLNTEAFF.

The rearrangement uses TRBV4-1 and TRBJ2-7; D could derive from TRBD1 or TRBD2 (5 bases each). Trimming removed 0 bases at V and 3 bases at J, with 12 bases between. Germline V gene lookup returns CDR1 MGHRA and CDR2 YSYEKL. The CDR3 loop spans 15 amino acids. The DNA of the CDR3 is TGCGCCAGCAGCCAAGACGAGGGACGGATCTACGAGCAGTACTTC. This encodes CASSQDEGRIYEQYF.